Listed below are T cell receptor beta chains from one sample, sequenced in a study of early T cells in non-severe SARS-CoV-2 infection. One entry per CDR3 protein results from TCRdb running MiXCR on the 5' RACE reads. The sample lists about 110,000 distinct CDR3 sequences; around 10% were seen once. The specimen was whole blood. The receptor set was obtained from an adult who was a healthcare worker with PCR-confirmed SARS-CoV-2 infection or an uninfected control (not recorded which). Each CDR3 is given with its conserved first and last residue. The order of the fields is V gene, CDR3 length, D gene, clone size, J gene, CDR3 DNA, CDR3 protein. The D gene is left open where the match is weak. Size values are once, few and many counts, or a class for expanded clones, and some rows have none.

>TRBV20-1|12|TRBD1|.|TRBJ2-3
TGCAGTGCTAGAGGGACAGGGAGTACGCAGTATTTT
CSARGTGSTQYF
>TRBV20-1|12|.|.|TRBJ1-1
TGCAGTGCTAGAGATACAGGGACTGAAGCTTTCTTT
CSARDTGTEAFF
>TRBV7-2|16|.|few|TRBJ2-6
TGTGCCAGCAGCTTACCAACTGAGAGTGGGGCCAACGTCCTGACTTTC
CASSLPTESGANVLTF
>TRBV20-1|13|.|few|TRBJ1-4
TGCAGTGCTAGCGCAACAACTAATGAAAAACTGTTTTTT
CSASATTNEKLFF
>TRBV25-1|13|.|many|TRBJ1-1
TGTGCCAGCAGTGAACAGACTCCGGTTGGAGCTTTCTTT
CASSEQTPVGAFF
>TRBV12-3/TRBV12-4|13|.|.|TRBJ1-1
TGTGCCAGCACCTTGGCGGTTAACACTGAAGCTTTCTTT
CASTLAVNTEAFF
>TRBV14|14|TRBD1|.|TRBJ2-7
TGTGCCAGCAGCCAAGCCGGGACAGGGGACGAGCAGTACTTC
CASSQAGTGDEQYF
>TRBV27|14|.|.|TRBJ2-2
TGTGCCAGCAGTTTCGGGACTTTTACCGGGGAGCTGTTTTTT
CASSFGTFTGELFF
>TRBV10-3|14|TRBD2|many|TRBJ2-3
TGTGCCATCGGTTTTGGGGAGGGGAGAGATACGCAGTATTTT
CAIGFGEGRDTQYF
>TRBV12-5|16|.|many|TRBJ1-1
TGTGCTAGTGGTGCCCCGACAGGCCACCCGAACACTGAAGCTTTCTTT
CASGAPTGHPNTEAFF
>TRBV6-5|11|.|.|TRBJ1-2
TGTGCCAGCAAAGACGGAGGCGGCTACACCTTC
CASKDGGGYTF
>TRBV7-9|12|.|few|TRBJ2-4
TGTGCCAGCAGCCCCCATGGGGACATTCAGTACTTC
CASSPHGDIQYF
>TRBV6-2/TRBV6-3|14|.|.|TRBJ2-1
TGTGCCAGCAGTTACTCGGACCTTGGGAATGAGCAGTTCTTC
CASSYSDLGNEQFF
>TRBV3-1|13|.|many|TRBJ1-4
TGTGCCAGCAGCCAAGTGGGGAATGAAAAACTGTTTTTT
CASSQVGNEKLFF
>TRBV25-1|15|.|many|TRBJ2-6
TGTGCCAGCAGTGAAGATGGGGTTGGGGCCAACGTCCTGACTTTC
CASSEDGVGANVLTF
>TRBV7-3|13|.|few|TRBJ1-2
TGTGCCAGCAGCCTTGATAGGAGCTATGGCTACACCTTC
CASSLDRSYGYTF
>TRBV4-3|13|.|few|TRBJ2-1
TGCGCCAGCAGCCCAGGACCTCACAATGAGCAGTTCTTC
CASSPGPHNEQFF
>TRBV29-1|12|.|.|TRBJ2-7
TGCAGCGCCCAGGTTACCACCTACGAGCAGTACTTC
CSAQVTTYEQYF
>TRBV24-1|16|TRBD1|many|TRBJ2-2
TGTGCCACCAGTGATTTTGCAGGGGGGAACACCGGGGAGCTGTTTTTT
CATSDFAGGNTGELFF
>TRBV9|14|.|.|TRBJ2-1
TGTGCCAGCAGCGTAGAGGCTAGCCACAATGAGCAGTTCTTC
CASSVEASHNEQFF
>TRBV3-1|17|TRBD1|many|TRBJ1-2
TGTGCCAGCAGCCAAGATGGGGTCGGGGACAGGGGATATGGCTACACCTTC
CASSQDGVGDRGYGYTF
>TRBV6-4|16|TRBD2|many|TRBJ2-3
TGTGCCAGCAGTGACTCCGGACTAGCGGGGGCAGATACGCAGTATTTT
CASSDSGLAGADTQYF
>TRBV10-3|14|.|.|TRBJ2-7
TGTGCCATCAGTGCCGGGACAAGGAACTACGAGCAGTACTTC
CAISAGTRNYEQYF
>TRBV5-5|16|TRBD1|few|TRBJ2-1
TGTGCCAGCAGCGGTACAGGGGTTAGCTCCTACAATGAGCAGTTCTTC
CASSGTGVSSYNEQFF
>TRBV20-1|13|.|.|TRBJ2-7
TGCAGTGCTAGTTTGCTAGCGTTCGGCGAGCAGTACTTC
CSASLLAFGEQYF
>TRBV7-3|15|TRBD2|many|TRBJ2-2
TGTGCCAGCAGCCCCGGGACTAGCTCGGCCGGGGAGCTGTTTTTT
CASSPGTSSAGELFF
>TRBV7-2|13|.|.|TRBJ1-4
TGTGCCAGCAGCTTAGACAGGGACGAAAAACTGTTTTTT
CASSLDRDEKLFF
>TRBV15|14|.|.|TRBJ2-7
TGTGCCACCAGAGTGACAGGGAGGGCTAGCGAGCAGTACTTC
CATRVTGRASEQYF
>TRBV5-1|14|TRBD1|many|TRBJ1-6
TGCGCCAGCAGCTTAGGACAGGGCGGCTCACCCCTCCACTTT
CASSLGQGGSPLHF
>TRBV3-1|15|.|few|TRBJ2-1
TGTGCCAGCAGCCAACCCCCGCAAGGGGACAATGAGCAGTTCTTC
CASSQPPQGDNEQFF
>TRBV20-1|16|TRBD1|.|TRBJ2-6
TGCAGTGCTAGCACCAGGGGGTTCCCTGGGGCCAACGTCCTGACTTTC
CSASTRGFPGANVLTF
>TRBV7-9|11|.|.|TRBJ1-1
TGTGCCAGCAGCTGGCGACCTGAAGCTTTCTTT
CASSWRPEAFF
>TRBV29-1|14|TRBD2|few|TRBJ2-5
TGCAGCGTTGGGGCGGGAGAGGCGGCAGAGACCCAGTACTTC
CSVGAGEAAETQYF
>TRBV20-1|13|TRBD1|.|TRBJ2-7
TGCAGTGCTAGAGGTGGACAGGAATGGGAGCAGTACTTC
CSARGGQEWEQYF
>TRBV20-1|14|TRBD2|few|TRBJ2-7
TGCAGTGCTGATCGGGGGGTTAGCTCCTACGAGCAGTACTTC
CSADRGVSSYEQYF
>TRBV2|15|.|few|TRBJ2-3
TGTGCCAGCATCCGGACCGGGACCAACACAGATACGCAGTATTTT
CASIRTGTNTDTQYF
>TRBV20-1|14|TRBD2|few|TRBJ2-7
TGCAGTGCTCAGAACCTAGCGGGTATCTACGAGCAGTACTTC
CSAQNLAGIYEQYF
>TRBV6-4|14|TRBD2|.|TRBJ2-3
TGTGCCAGCAGTGAAGTAGGACTAGCCGGTACGCAGTATTTT
CASSEVGLAGTQYF
>TRBV18|11|.|.|TRBJ1-1
TGTGCCAGCTCACCTGGAGCGGGAGCTTTCTTT
CASSPGAGAFF
>TRBV20-1|16|TRBD2|many|TRBJ2-1
TGCAGTGCTAGAGATCTTAGTAGCGGGAGGTACAATGAGCAGTTCTTC
CSARDLSSGRYNEQFF
>TRBV7-2|13|.|.|TRBJ2-7
TGTGCCAGCAGCCGACAAAAGGGTTACGAGCAGTACTTC
CASSRQKGYEQYF
>TRBV28|11|.|many|TRBJ2-1
TGTGCCAGCGCCACCCCTCGGATGCAGTTCTTC
CASATPRMQFF
>TRBV10-1|11|.|many|TRBJ2-7
TGCGCCAGCAGTGAGACCTACGAGCAGTACTTC
CASSETYEQYF
>TRBV24-1|15|.|few|TRBJ2-1
TGTGCCACCAGTGGGATCAGGGAGGCCTACAATGAGCAGTTCTTC
CATSGIREAYNEQFF
>TRBV18|12|.|many|TRBJ2-1
TGTGCCAGCTCACCCGGCCGAAACCGGCAGTTCTTC
CASSPGRNRQFF
>TRBV5-6|13|.|many|TRBJ2-4
TGTGCCAGCAGCTTGTTTTCCGAAAACATTCAGTACTTC
CASSLFSENIQYF
>TRBV28|13|.|.|TRBJ1-5
TGTGCCAGCAAAAGCCCGGGGACCCAGCCCCAGCATTTT
CASKSPGTQPQHF
>TRBV28|14|.|few|TRBJ2-3
TGTGCCAGCAGTATTTACAGGGCCCGAGATACGCAGTATTTT
CASSIYRARDTQYF
>TRBV20-1|15|.|.|TRBJ2-7
TGCAGTGCTAGAGATTTCGGGTCGCACTCCTACGAGCAGTACTTC
CSARDFGSHSYEQYF
>TRBV19|15|.|few|TRBJ2-1
TGTGCCAGTAGTCGTCTGGACTTGGCGTACAATGAGCAGTTCTTC
CASSRLDLAYNEQFF
>TRBV27|15|.|few|TRBJ1-5
TGTGCCAGCAGTTTATTGGGCCCAGTCAATCAGCCCCAGCATTTT
CASSLLGPVNQPQHF
>TRBV5-6|13|.|.|TRBJ1-1
TGTGCCAGCAGCGCTTGGTGGACAGCCGAAGCTTTCTTT
CASSAWWTAEAFF
>TRBV7-2|14|.|few|TRBJ2-3
TGTGCCAGCAGCATCGACAAGGCCGCAGATACGCAGTATTTT
CASSIDKAADTQYF
>TRBV29-1|12|.|.|TRBJ2-7
TGCAGCGCGGAGGGCCAGAGCTACGAGCAGTACTTC
CSAEGQSYEQYF